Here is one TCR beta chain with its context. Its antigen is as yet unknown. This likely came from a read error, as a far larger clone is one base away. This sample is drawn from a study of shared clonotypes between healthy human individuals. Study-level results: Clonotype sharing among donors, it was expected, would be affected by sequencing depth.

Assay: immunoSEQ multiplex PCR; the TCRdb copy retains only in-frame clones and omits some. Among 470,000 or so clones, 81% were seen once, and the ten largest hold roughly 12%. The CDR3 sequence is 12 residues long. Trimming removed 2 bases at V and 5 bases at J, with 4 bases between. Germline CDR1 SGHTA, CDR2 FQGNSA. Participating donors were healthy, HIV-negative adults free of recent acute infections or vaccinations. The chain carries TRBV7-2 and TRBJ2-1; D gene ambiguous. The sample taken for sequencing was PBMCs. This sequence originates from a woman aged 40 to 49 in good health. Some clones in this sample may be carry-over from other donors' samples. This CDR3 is CASSLRDNEQFF. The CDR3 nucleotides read TGTGCCAGCAGCTTACGAGACAATGAGCAGTTCTTC.